This is a list of T cell receptor beta chains from one sample in a study of OX40 agonist ivuxolimab in advanced cancers. The method was immunoSEQ multiplex PCR; TCRdb's version includes in-frame clones alone and lacks a portion of them. This table holds approximately 44,000 clones, about nine tenths found once. The sample was CD4+ or CD8+ T cells sorted from blood, taken in a trial of the OX40 agonist ivuxolimab. These receptors came from an adult with an advanced solid tumor such as melanoma, head and neck, liver or kidney cancer. Each CDR3 is given without its conserved first and last residue.

v_call: TRBV28
cdr3_aa: ASSLGRLIVGTQY

v_call: TRBV13
cdr3_aa: ASSSTEANEKLF

v_call: TRBV29-1
cdr3_aa: SVEVSDFRVGGYTDTQY

v_call: TRBV5-1
cdr3_aa: ASSSPLGLNTEAF

v_call: TRBV9
cdr3_aa: ASSVGTTSYGYT

v_call: TRBV7-8
cdr3_aa: ASSLRVNTDTQY

v_call: TRBV28
cdr3_aa: ASSVGTGAF

v_call: TRBV10-2
cdr3_aa: ASSETSILPF

v_call: TRBV25-1
cdr3_aa: ASSEEEGYTDTQY

v_call: TRBV7-9
cdr3_aa: ASSGSGSYNEQF

v_call: TRBV7-6
cdr3_aa: ASSLGGGGAYNEQF

v_call: TRBV5-5
cdr3_aa: ASSLFPGDYGYT

v_call: TRBV28
cdr3_aa: ASSLGQPNTGELF

v_call: TRBV7-9
cdr3_aa: ASSFLDSLTYNEQF

v_call: TRBV9
cdr3_aa: ASSPTVGGTDTQY

v_call: TRBV2
cdr3_aa: ASRSSYEQY

v_call: TRBV2
cdr3_aa: ASSVFATAGVGDEKLF

v_call: TRBV28
cdr3_aa: ASTHVVQGIHEQY

v_call: TRBV11-2
cdr3_aa: ASSTYATSYEQY

v_call: TRBV19
cdr3_aa: ASSIGYGTVNYGYT

v_call: TRBV27
cdr3_aa: ASSLTRNTEAF

v_call: TRBV12-5
cdr3_aa: ASGLPGQGAYEQY

v_call: TRBV5-6
cdr3_aa: ASHPVTGTGNYGYT

v_call: TRBV9
cdr3_aa: ASSVGSNQPQH

v_call: TRBV5-6
cdr3_aa: ASSLVGNNYGYT

v_call: TRBV6-5
cdr3_aa: ANSYSPAGGNTEAF

v_call: TRBV4-2
cdr3_aa: ASSQEERGPGWTEAF

v_call: TRBV10-3
cdr3_aa: AISDGQGSLYEQY

v_call: TRBV5-8
cdr3_aa: ASSGTGEELWEKLF

v_call: TRBV2
cdr3_aa: ASSEVTYEQY

v_call: TRBV18
cdr3_aa: ASSPGTGGETGELF

v_call: TRBV27
cdr3_aa: ASSFAGSNQPQH

v_call: TRBV2
cdr3_aa: ASRQLDRVDEKLF

v_call: TRBV11-2
cdr3_aa: ASRLGPQQY

v_call: TRBV7-3
cdr3_aa: ASSLQGDYGYT

v_call: TRBV2
cdr3_aa: ASRIYTAQPQH

v_call: TRBV6-6
cdr3_aa: ASRGTTAYEQY

v_call: TRBV18
cdr3_aa: ASSPAGVDYEQY

v_call: TRBV10-1
cdr3_aa: ASSRGVSRDYEQY

v_call: TRBV9
cdr3_aa: ASSTARDSNQPQH

v_call: TRBV19
cdr3_aa: ASSPWTVESTEAF

v_call: TRBV7-9
cdr3_aa: ASSTRGGAEKLF

v_call: TRBV28
cdr3_aa: ASRDLRDPIGGGINTGELF

v_call: TRBV6-6
cdr3_aa: ASSYTGRGRFETQY

v_call: TRBV2
cdr3_aa: ASSEETGWSNQPQH

v_call: TRBV11-1
cdr3_aa: ASSLRGGEAF

v_call: TRBV7-8
cdr3_aa: ASTIGVSTGELF